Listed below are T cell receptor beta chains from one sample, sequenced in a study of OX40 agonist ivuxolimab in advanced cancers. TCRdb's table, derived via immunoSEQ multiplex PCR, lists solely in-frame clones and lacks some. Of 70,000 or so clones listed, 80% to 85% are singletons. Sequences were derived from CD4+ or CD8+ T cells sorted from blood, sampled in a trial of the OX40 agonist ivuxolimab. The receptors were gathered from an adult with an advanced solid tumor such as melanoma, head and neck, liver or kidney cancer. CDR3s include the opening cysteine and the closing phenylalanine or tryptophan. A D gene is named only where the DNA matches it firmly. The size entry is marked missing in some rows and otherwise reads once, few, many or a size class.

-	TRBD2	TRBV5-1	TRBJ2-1	CASSLRLAGVVEQFF	TGCGCCAGCAGCTTGAGGCTAGCGGGAGTGGTTGAGCAGTTCTTC
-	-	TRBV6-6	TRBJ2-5	CASSLGTYGGETQYF	TGTGCCAGCAGCCTTGGGACTTACGGTGGAGAGACCCAGTACTTC
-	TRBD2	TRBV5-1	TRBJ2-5	CASSLELAGGEETQYF	TGCGCCAGCAGCTTGGAACTAGCGGGAGGGGAAGAGACCCAGTACTTC
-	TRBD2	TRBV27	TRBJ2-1	CASSLSKREGGHEQFF	TGTGCCAGCAGTTTATCGAAGCGGGAGGGCGGGCATGAGCAGTTCTTC
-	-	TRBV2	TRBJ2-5	CASSRRANEGAQYF	TGTGCCAGCAGCAGAAGGGCCAACGAGGGGGCCCAGTACTTC
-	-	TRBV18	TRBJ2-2	CASSPGKSSNTGELFF	TGTGCCAGCTCACCGGGGAAATCTTCGAACACCGGGGAGCTGTTTTTT
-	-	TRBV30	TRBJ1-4	CAWNRGTNEKLFF	TGTGCCTGGAATCGGGGAACTAATGAAAAACTGTTTTTT
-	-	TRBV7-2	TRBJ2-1	CASSPTSRKQFF	TGTGCCAGCAGCCCAACCAGTAGGAAGCAGTTCTTC
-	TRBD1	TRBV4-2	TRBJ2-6	CASSQEIPGGAGANVLTF	TGTGCCAGCAGCCAAGAGATCCCAGGGGGCGCTGGGGCCAACGTCCTGACTTTC
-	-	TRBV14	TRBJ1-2	CASSQEITGDSSEAGRANYGYTF	TGTGCCAGCAGCCAAGAAATCACAGGAGATTCTTCAGAAGCGGGAAGAGCTAACTATGGCTACACCTTC
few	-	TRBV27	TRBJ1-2	CASTSLGEANYGYTF	TGTGCCAGCACTTCTTTGGGGGAGGCTAACTATGGCTACACCTTC
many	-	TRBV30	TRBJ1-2	CAWSVEANYGYTF	TGTGCCTGGAGTGTAGAGGCTAACTATGGCTACACCTTC
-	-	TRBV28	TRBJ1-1	CASSLSPRRNTEAFF	TGTGCCAGCAGTTTATCCCCCCGAAGGAACACTGAAGCTTTCTTT
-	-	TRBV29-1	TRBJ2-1	CSVDRQVINNEQFF	TGCAGCGTTGATAGACAGGTAATTAACAATGAGCAGTTCTTC
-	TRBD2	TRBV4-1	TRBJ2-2	CASSRVPGLAGGVQPGELFF	TGCGCCAGCAGCCGAGTTCCGGGACTAGCGGGGGGAGTTCAACCCGGGGAGCTGTTTTTT
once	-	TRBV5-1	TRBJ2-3	CASSLAFSPTFTDTQYF	TGCGCCAGCAGCTTGGCTTTTTCGCCTACCTTCACAGATACGCAGTATTTT
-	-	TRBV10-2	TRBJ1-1	CASSQTTGNTEAFF	TGCGCCAGCAGCCAAACCACAGGTAATACTGAAGCTTTCTTT
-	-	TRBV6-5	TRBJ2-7	CASSLSVSYEQYF	TGTGCCAGCAGTCTTAGCGTCTCCTACGAGCAGTACTTC
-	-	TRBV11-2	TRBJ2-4	CASSLISQTLTKNIQYF	TGTGCCAGCAGCTTAATCTCCCAGACATTAACCAAAAACATTCAGTACTTC
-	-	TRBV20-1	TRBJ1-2	CSIGREGGYTF	TGCAGCATAGGAAGGGAGGGGGGCTACACCTTC
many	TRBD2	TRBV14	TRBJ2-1	CASSQALGLAGASSYNEQFF	TGTGCCAGCAGCCAAGCCTTGGGACTAGCGGGGGCCAGCTCCTACAATGAGCAGTTCTTC
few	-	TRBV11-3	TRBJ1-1	CASSPGRSNTEAFF	TGTGCCAGCAGCCCGGGACGGTCGAACACTGAAGCTTTCTTT
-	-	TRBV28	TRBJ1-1	CASNPIEGWGTEAFF	TGTGCCAGCAATCCCATCGAAGGATGGGGCACTGAAGCTTTCTTT
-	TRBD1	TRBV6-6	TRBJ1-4	CATNDRAQATNEKLFF	TGTGCCACCAATGACAGGGCCCAAGCAACTAATGAAAAACTGTTTTTT
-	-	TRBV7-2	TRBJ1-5	CASSPHSTALVNQPQHF	TGTGCCAGCAGCCCTCATTCGACAGCGCTCGTCAATCAGCCCCAGCATTTT
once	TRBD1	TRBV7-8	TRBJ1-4	CASSLTGIGEKLFF	TGTGCCAGCAGCTTGACAGGGATCGGGGAAAAACTGTTTTTT
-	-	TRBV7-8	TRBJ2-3	CASSLIHSFADTQYF	TGTGCCAGCAGCTTAATCCACAGCTTCGCAGATACGCAGTATTTT
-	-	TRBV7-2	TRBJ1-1	CASSSLRNTEAFF	TGTGCCAGCAGCTCTCTACGTAACACTGAAGCTTTCTTT
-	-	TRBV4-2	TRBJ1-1	CASSQGGSLNTEAFF	TGTGCCAGCAGCCAAGGGGGGTCCCTGAACACTGAAGCTTTCTTT
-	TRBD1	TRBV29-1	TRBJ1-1	CSVFGQGNTEAFF	TGCAGCGTGTTCGGACAGGGGAACACTGAAGCTTTCTTT
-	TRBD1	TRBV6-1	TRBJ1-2	CASSATGQGDYGYTF	TGTGCCAGCAGTGCAACGGGACAGGGCGACTATGGCTACACCTTC
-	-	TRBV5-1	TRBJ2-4	CASSSSQGLDKNIQYF	TGCGCCAGCAGCTCCTCGCAGGGGCTCGACAAAAACATTCAGTACTTC
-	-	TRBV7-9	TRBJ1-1	CASSWDHTEAFF	TGTGCCAGCAGCTGGGACCACACTGAAGCTTTCTTT
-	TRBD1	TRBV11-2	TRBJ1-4	CASSRTGEDEKLFF	TGTGCCAGCAGCCGGACAGGGGAGGATGAAAAACTGTTTTTT
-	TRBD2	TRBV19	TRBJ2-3	CASSIGTSVTDTQYF	TGTGCCAGTAGTATCGGGACTAGCGTCACAGATACGCAGTATTTT
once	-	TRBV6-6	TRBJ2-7	CASSSVITGAYEQYF	TGTGCCAGCAGTTCCGTGATAACAGGAGCCTACGAGCAGTACTTC
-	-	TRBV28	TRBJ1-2	CASTDRTGYTF	TGTGCCAGCACTGACAGGACGGGCTACACCTTC
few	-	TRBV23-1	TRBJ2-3	CASTVTPRDRADTQYF	TGCGCCAGCACCGTCACCCCTCGGGACCGTGCAGATACGCAGTATTTT
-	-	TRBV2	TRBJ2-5	CASSATEFQETQYF	TGTGCCAGCAGTGCGACAGAGTTCCAAGAGACCCAGTACTTC
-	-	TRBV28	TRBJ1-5	CASRNSGEGQPQHF	TGTGCCAGCAGAAACTCAGGGGAGGGTCAGCCCCAGCATTTT
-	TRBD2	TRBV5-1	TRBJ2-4	CASSLALLAGAENIQYF	TGCGCCAGCAGCTTGGCCCTACTAGCGGGGGCTGAAAACATTCAGTACTTC
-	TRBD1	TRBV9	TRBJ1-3	CASSARQGGFGTIYF	TGTGCCAGCAGCGCCCGACAGGGAGGGTTTGGCACCATATATTTT
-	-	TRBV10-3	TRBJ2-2	CAISVGGRVDGELFF	TGTGCCATCAGTGTCGGGGGGCGTGTGGACGGGGAGCTGTTTTTT
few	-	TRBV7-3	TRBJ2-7	CASSSGGEQYF	TGTGCCAGCAGTTCGGGTGGCGAGCAGTACTTC
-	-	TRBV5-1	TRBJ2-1	CASSPDKDEQFF	TGCGCCAGCAGCCCCGACAAGGATGAGCAGTTCTTC
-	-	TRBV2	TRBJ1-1	CASSAQPNTEAFF	TGTGCCAGCAGTGCACAGCCGAACACTGAAGCTTTCTTT
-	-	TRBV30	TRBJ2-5	CAWSVIWETQYF	TGTGCCTGGAGTGTAATATGGGAGACCCAGTACTTC
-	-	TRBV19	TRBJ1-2	CASSKKGAYGYTF	TGTGCCAGTAGTAAGAAAGGGGCCTATGGCTACACCTTC
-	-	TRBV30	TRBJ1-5	CAWGGREHQPQHF	TGTGCCTGGGGGGGTAGGGAGCATCAGCCCCAGCATTTT
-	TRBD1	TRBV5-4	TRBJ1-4	CASSERTGPNEKLFF	TGTGCCAGCAGCGAGAGGACAGGGCCTAATGAAAAACTGTTTTTT
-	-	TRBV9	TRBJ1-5	CASSVAEGGGQPQHF	TGTGCCAGCAGCGTAGCCGAGGGGGGGGGACAGCCCCAGCATTTT
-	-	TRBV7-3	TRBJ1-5	CASSLGPGVEQPQHF	TGTGCCAGCAGCTTAGGGCCAGGGGTCGAGCAGCCCCAGCATTTT